The sequence of this T cell receptor (beta chain) was determined in a study of control samples from healthy donors and cancer patients. TCRdb's copy holds only in-frame clones and misses some; the assay was immunoSEQ multiplex PCR. The repertoire consists of approximately 170,000 clones, with 75% to 95% occurring once and the leading ten covering about 1.6%. This clone was seen just once. The V segment lost 4 bases and the J segment 4 bases; nucleotides outside the gene matches: 11. This CDR3 comprises 17 residues. In germline, CDR1 is SGHDT, CDR2 YYEEEE. The clonotype comes from a woman aged 25-40 years in good health. Material: blood. This rearrangement joins TRBV5-6 to TRBJ2-3, with 11 bases matching TRBD2. The CDR3 sequence is CASSHLSLAGGADTQYF. The CDR3 DNA is TGTGCCAGCAGCCACCTTTCCCTAGCGGGGGGCGCAGATACGCAGTATTTT.